This T cell receptor beta chain was sequenced in a study of blood T cell repertoires in COVID-19. For the study at large: COVID-19 samples collected from the United States, Italy and Spain covered acute and convalescent phases. Sources were T cells, B-cell-depleted T cells, or PBMCs; the material itself was cDNA or gDNA.

Authors' processing steps: Reference gene primer amplification gave estimated nucleated cell counts. TCRdb keeps only in-frame clones here, not all; method: immunoSEQ multiplex PCR. For V, J and clone size, that table is used; D and trimming come from the DNA. The sample gives 250,000 to 350,000 clones, about nine tenths of which show up once; approximately 6.6% is in the top ten. The CDR3 is 16 amino acids. The V segment lost 1 base and the J segment 1 base; nucleotides outside the gene matches: 6. In germline, CDR1 is SGHRS, CDR2 YFSETQ. The sequenced material came from peripheral blood. The TCR sequence derives from a woman aged 25-40 years who had recovered from COVID-19. The V gene is TRBV5-1, the J gene TRBJ2-3; 7 nucleotides line up with TRBD2. The CDR3 is CASSLYVAGGTDTQYF. The CDR3 DNA follows: TGCGCCAGCAGCTTGTATGTTGCGGGGGGCACAGATACGCAGTATTTT.